These 10 T cell receptor beta chains were sequenced from one sample in a study of blood T cells in healthy people across ages. Alongside a J-beta primer mix, a sample-barcoded 5' primer served in a second PCR lasting roughly 7 to 11 cycles. A single record per CDR3 protein comes from TCRdb applying MiXCR to the 5' RACE reads. The table lists about 1.4 million distinct CDR3 sequences, approximately 60% of them singletons, with over 5.5% in the top ten. The sequencing input was blood. The source of these receptors is a man aged 18 to 29 in good health.

CDR3 DNA: TGTGCCAGCCGGGATCGGACACCTTCTAACTATGGCTACACCTTC. This translates into CASRDRTPSNYGYTF. The rearrangement links TRBV6-1 to TRBJ1-2, with D possibly TRBD1 on 5 matching bases. CDR3 size: 15 residues. In germline, CDR1 is MNHNS, CDR2 SASEGT. Trimming took off 8 bases at V and 0 bases at J, with 16 bases between the two ends.

The chain has TRBV10-3 and TRBJ2-7; 7 bases fit TRBD1. CDR1 ENHRY and CDR2 SYGVKD come from the germline V gene. V lost 8 bases, J lost 2 bases, and 12 bases stayed unmatched. The CDR3 has 15 residues. The CDR3 spells CAIRPKGTATYEQYF. The CDR3 DNA follows: TGTGCCATCCGGCCAAAAGGGACAGCCACCTACGAGCAGTACTTC.

This clonotype was detected a few times. The J gene is TRBJ2-7, the V gene TRBV4-1; D ambiguous. CDR3 size: 17 residues. Germline V gives CDR1 MGHRA, CDR2 YSYEKL. V lost 0 bases and J 2 bases, leaving 17 bases between the germline ends. The CDR3 sequence: CASSQDFFGDLAYEQYF. In nucleotides, the CDR3 is TGCGCCAGCAGCCAAGATTTCTTCGGAGACCTTGCCTACGAGCAGTACTTC.

This clonotype has at least ten counts. This rearrangement joins TRBV4-3 to TRBJ2-5; D not resolved. CDR1 and CDR2 from the germline V gene are LGHNA and YSLEER. There are 16 residues in the CDR3. V was cut by 1 base and J by 1 base, with 13 bases left in between. In nucleotides, the CDR3 is TGCGCCAGCAGCCAAGTTGGGTTCGGCACCCAAGAGACCCAGTACTTC. Protein product: CASSQVGFGTQETQYF.

The chain uses TRBV3-1 and TRBJ2-1, with a tentative D call TRBD2 (5 bases). Per germline, CDR1 LGHDT and CDR2 YNNKEL (reference sequence). V was clipped by 4 bases and J by 5 bases, with 9 bases between them. The length of the CDR3 is 13 residues. The CDR3 spells CASSLREDNEQFF. CDR3 sequence (DNA): TGTGCCAGCAGCCTCCGGGAAGACAATGAGCAGTTCTTC.

There are a few counts of this clonotype. The rearrangement uses TRBV20-1 and TRBJ2-1; D call uncertain. This CDR3 is built from 15 residues. V gave up 2 bases and J gave up 0 bases, with 11 bases separating them. CDR1 is DFQATT and CDR2 is SNEGSKA in the germline V gene (reference sequence). CDR3 loop: CSARRDSSSYNEQFF. Here the CDR3 DNA reads TGCAGTGCTAGACGAGACTCGAGCTCCTACAATGAGCAGTTCTTC.

The rearrangement uses TRBV13 and TRBJ2-1, with D hard to call. The CDR3 totals 12 residues. From germline, CDR1 is PRHDT and CDR2 FYEKMQ (reference sequence). Trimming removed 5 bases from V and 6 bases from J, with 8 bases in between. The CDR3 nucleotides are TGTGCCAGCAGCCGGGCGGCCAATGAGCAGTTCTTC. It specifies CASSRAANEQFF.

The gene calls are TRBV5-5 and TRBJ2-1; 10 bases map to TRBD1. Gene TRBJ2-7 matches the end of the DNA better, so the J call may be wrong. Germline lookup yields CDR1 SGHKS and CDR2 YYEKEE (reference sequence). This CDR3 region has 20 residues. The CDR3 reads CASSLVTPGQGPYSYNEQYF. In DNA, the CDR3 is TGTGCCAGCAGCCTGGTCACGCCGGGACAGGGGCCCTACTCCTACAATGAGCAGTACTTC.

This clonotype was observed a single time. The chain recombines TRBV29-1 with TRBJ1-1; D is uncertain. Germline lookup yields CDR1 SQVTM and CDR2 ANQGSEA. V lost 7 bases, J lost 2 bases, and 14 bases lay in between. The CDR3 has 13 residues. CDR3 nucleotides: TGCAGCGGGGGTGGGAGGGCCAACACTGAAGCTTTCTTT. This sequence encodes CSGGGRANTEAFF. Filled out from reference TRBV29-1 and TRBJ1-1, the complete variable domain reads SAVISQKPSRDICQRGTSLTIQCQVDSQVTMMFWYRQQPGQSLTLIATANQGSEATYESGFVIDKFPISRPNLTFSTLTVSNMSPEDSSIYLCSGGGRANTEAFFGQGTRLTVV.

This clonotype was seen a handful of times. The V call is TRBV3-1, the J call TRBJ2-7; D remains ambiguous. Trimming took 1 base from V and 10 from J, leaving 17 bases between them. This CDR3 has 14 residues. CDR1 and CDR2 (germline): LGHDT, YNNKEL (reference sequence). The CDR3 coding sequence is TGTGCCAGCAGCCAAGTTGCGATAAAGTGGGCCCAGTACTTC. Translated: CASSQVAIKWAQYF.